This T cell receptor (beta chain) was observed in a study of molecular identifiers for immune sequencing clone quantification (dated 2018 in TCRdb). For context, the study as a whole: For a replicate experiment, RNA from around 20,000 or 100,000 naive CD8 T cells was divided into five aliquots, of which four were sequenced. CD8 T cells were used in a methods study to benchmark molecular-identifier clustering-based TCR repertoire sequencing (MIDCIRS) and TCR RNA copy counting. What the authors observed across the whole study: Spiked-in Jurkat TCR RNA equal to a single cell's worth was reported to be detectable even within one million naive CD8 T cells. In CMV-specific effector cells, clones with more than 20 RNA copies accounted for over 98% of molecules, whereas in naive cells such clones accounted for under 1%. Modeling indicated approximately 3.1 TCR RNA copies recovered per cell, compared with approximately 10 by digital PCR, which implies a capture efficiency of around 30%. Naive libraries contained spiked-in Jurkat TCR RNA (approximately nine copies' worth), which is not part of the donor repertoire. When barcode sub-clustering was omitted, TCR diversity was inflated by chimeric consensus sequences, with chimeras reaching as high as 47%. Highly expanded clone sizes could be underestimated because identical TCR molecules may share a barcode.

This clonotype appeared many times. Its recognized antigen is unknown. No base qualities exist here, and no much larger clone lies one base off it. Libraries of naive CD8 T cells were built from anywhere between about 18,000 and 1,000,000 sorted cells, with 10%, 30% or 50% of the purified RNA used. Naive CD8 T cells were FACS-sorted as CD8+CD4-CCR7+CD45RA+ on a BD FACSAria II into RLT Plus buffer. To test detection sensitivity, Jurkat RNA equivalent to about eleven TCR copies was spiked into samples of about 20,000-1,100,000 naive CD8 T cells. CD8 T cells were enriched with RosetteSep CD8+ T Cell Enrichment Cocktail and Ficoll-Paque, followed by ACK red cell lysis. The CDR3 contains 16 residues, cysteine and phenylalanine counted. Only the CDR3 part of the read is kept: 48 bases, read in frame from the first base. CDR1 and CDR2, looked up from the germline V gene, are ENHRY and SYGVKD. Trimming takes 2 bases from V and 0 bases from J, and the germline ends sit 14 bases apart.

Libraries were made using PCR. The run used a NextSeq 500. Bulk TCR libraries were prepared as previously described, using TCR primers listed in Table S5. Purification of total RNA was performed with the Qiagen AllPrep DNA/RNA kit. Before any analysis, reads coming from multiple sequencing runs of the same library were combined into one pool. Per the original workflow: Only reads with exact TCR constant sequence were kept, trimmed to 150 nt, and grouped by their 12-nt molecular barcodes. Reads within each barcode group were sub-clustered using a 15% Levenshtein threshold, and quality-weighted consensus sequences were constructed for each RNA molecule. Non-functional sequences were excluded, and lower-count sequences lying one edit away from another sequence were also excluded. On the basis of fitting two negative binomial distributions, barcode sub-clusters with fewer than 20% of the maximum read count were discarded. In TCRdb, the public reads were trimmed at Q25 with fastp and aligned with MiXCR, with productive beta chains retained. Each entry merges the rows of one CDR3 protein and shows their most common DNA and genes. TCRdb, not the authors, supplied the V and J calls. This sample lists some 680,000 distinct CDR3 sequences; about 25% were detected once. The biggest ten clones account for about 0.81% of the sample.

The sequence joins TRBV10-3 to TRBJ2-7; matching of 6 bases hints at TRBD1 as the D gene. The source is a human donor in good health. Some libraries in this study had Jurkat cell RNA spiked in. Source material: naive CD8+ T cells from blood, with Jurkat cell RNA spiked in. Per the publication, the cell subset or site label means: FACS-sorted CD8+CD4-CCR7+CD45RA+ naive T cells. The CDR3 region reads CAISEPGHSSSYEQYF. The DNA reads as follows: TGTGCCATCAGTGAGCCGGGACACTCGAGCTCCTACGAGCAGTACTTC.